These T cell receptor beta chains were read from a single sample in a study of blood T cell repertoires in COVID-19. Using immunoSEQ multiplex PCR, the repertoire was profiled, and TCRdb retains in-frame clones only, with some absent. The table records some 170,000 clones, 60% to 85% of them present only once. The specimen was peripheral blood. The source is a woman aged 50 to 60 with active or convalescent COVID-19. CDR3s include the opening cysteine and the closing phenylalanine or tryptophan. Each record gives: J gene, D gene, V gene, clone size, CDR3 protein, CDR3 DNA. A D gene is named only where the DNA matches it firmly. Size tells how often a clone was seen (once, few, many) or the class of an expanded clone, and some rows leave it out.

TRBJ2-1 | TRBD2 | TRBV4-2 | few | CASSQVSSGGPPYNEQFF | TGTGCCAGCAGCCAAGTTTCTAGCGGGGGCCCACCCTACAATGAGCAGTTCTTC
TRBJ1-2 | TRBD1 | TRBV18 | - | CASSPSDRTKGYTF | TGTGCCAGCTCACCATCGGACAGGACGAAGGGCTACACTTTC
TRBJ1-2 | TRBD1 | TRBV19 | - | CASSMAGTAYGYTF | TGTGCCAGTAGTATGGCCGGGACAGCCTATGGCTACACCTTC
TRBJ1-1 | - | TRBV5-1 | - | CASSFDLNTEAFF | TGCGCCAGCAGCTTTGACTTGAACACTGAAGCTTTCTTT
TRBJ1-1 | - | TRBV21-1 | - | CASRPGDKAEAFF | TGTGCCAGCAGACCAGGGGATAAGGCTGAAGCTTTCTTT
TRBJ1-1 | - | TRBV21-1 | - | CASYRGPMNTEAFF | TGTGCCAGCTACAGGGGACCCATGAACACTGAAGCTTTCTTT
TRBJ2-1 | - | TRBV7-2 | - | CASSSPLAVIYNEQFF | TGTGCCAGCAGCTCCCCTTTAGCGGTCATCTACAATGAGCAGTTCTTC
TRBJ2-2 | TRBD1 | TRBV6-4 | few | CASTPDRDTGELFF | TGTGCCAGCACTCCGGACAGGGACACCGGGGAGCTGTTTTTT
TRBJ1-1 | TRBD1 | TRBV25-1 | - | CASSKTGGAWTEAFF | TGTGCCAGCAGTAAAACAGGGGGCGCTTGGACTGAAGCTTTCTTT
TRBJ1-3 | TRBD1 | TRBV2 | - | CASSPRGDRNTIYF | TGTGCCAGCAGCCCCAGGGGGGATAGAAACACCATATATTTT
TRBJ1-2 | - | TRBV18 | - | CASSPPQGWFGYTF | TGTGCCAGCTCACCCCCGCAGGGTTGGTTTGGCTACACCTTC
TRBJ2-3 | TRBD2 | TRBV5-4 | once | CASSLESGGAGSDTQYF | TGTGCCAGCAGCTTGGAGAGCGGGGGGGCCGGATCAGATACGCAGTATTTT
TRBJ1-2 | - | TRBV7-2 | - | CASSQERGGNYGYTF | TGTGCCAGCAGCCAAGAAAGAGGGGGTAACTATGGCTACACCTTC
TRBJ2-1 | - | TRBV15 | - | CATSRKIAASYNEQFF | TGTGCCACCAGCAGAAAAATAGCGGCCTCCTACAATGAGCAGTTCTTC
TRBJ1-6 | - | TRBV27 | - | CASSFQGSYSPLHF | TGTGCCAGCAGTTTCCAGGGATCTTATTCACCCCTCCACTTT
TRBJ2-5 | - | TRBV5-1 | - | CASSLGQTYQETQYF | TGCGCCAGCAGCTTAGGACAGACTTACCAAGAGACCCAGTACTTC
TRBJ1-2 | TRBD1 | TRBV6-2/TRBV6-3 | few | CASSNRGSLGYTF | TGTGCCAGCAGTAACAGGGGGAGTCTTGGCTACACCTTC
TRBJ1-4 | - | TRBV30 | once | CAWSVSEKLFF | TGTGCCTGGAGTGTATCAGAAAAACTGTTTTTT
TRBJ2-7 | TRBD1 | TRBV12-3/TRBV12-4 | few | CASSRTGTAPYF | TGTGCCAGCAGCAGAACCGGGACAGCGCCGTACTTC
TRBJ1-3 | TRBD1 | TRBV7-2 | few | CASSLRDSSGNTIYF | TGTGCCAGCAGCTTAAGGGACAGCTCTGGAAACACCATATATTTT
TRBJ2-1 | TRBD1 | TRBV24-1 | once | CATSDPSARGLGEQFF | TGTGCCACCAGTGACCCCTCGGCTAGGGGGCTGGGTGAGCAGTTCTTC
TRBJ1-4 | TRBD1 | TRBV12-3/TRBV12-4 | - | CASRVGQVSKLFF | TGTGCCAGCAGGGTCGGACAGGTATCGAAACTGTTTTTT
TRBJ1-5 | TRBD1 | TRBV28 | - | CASSLTRTGHQPQHF | TGTGCCAGCAGTTTAACCCGGACAGGGCATCAGCCCCAGCATTTT
TRBJ1-3 | - | TRBV7-9 | once | CAAHSGQGSGNTIYF | TGTGCCGCCCATAGTGGGCAGGGATCAGGAAACACCATATATTTT
TRBJ1-4 | - | TRBV6-5 | - | CASRAQIANEKLFF | TGTGCCAGCAGGGCACAGATAGCTAATGAAAAACTGTTTTTT
TRBJ2-1 | - | TRBV4-3 | - | CASSQDPGLLPYNEQFF | TGCGCCAGCAGCCAAGATCCAGGACTCCTTCCCTACAATGAGCAGTTCTTC
TRBJ2-3 | TRBD1 | TRBV28 | - | CASSSTYRDRGADTQYF | TGTGCCAGCAGTTCCACTTACCGGGACAGGGGGGCAGATACGCAGTATTTT
TRBJ2-2 | TRBD1 | TRBV3-1/TRBV3-2 | - | CASSHGTGAGELFF | TGTGCCAGCAGCCACGGGACAGGCGCCGGGGAGCTGTTTTTT
TRBJ2-1 | - | TRBV6-5 | - | CASSPLGSGNEQFF | TGTGCCAGCAGTCCACTAGGTTCGGGCAATGAGCAGTTCTTC
TRBJ1-3 | - | TRBV6-5 | few | CASSFTGLAKGNTIYF | TGTGCCAGCAGTTTTACCGGGTTGGCGAAAGGAAACACCATATATTTT
TRBJ2-1 | - | TRBV6-5 | - | CAINAPRDIPNEQFF | TGTGCCATCAATGCCCCCCGGGACATCCCCAATGAGCAGTTCTTC
TRBJ2-1 | TRBD2 | TRBV19 | few | CASSKLAGGRGEQFF | TGTGCCAGTAGTAAGCTAGCGGGGGGGCGTGGGGAGCAGTTCTTC
TRBJ1-5 | - | TRBV27 | - | CASSLSAGIQPQHF | TGTGCCAGCAGTTTATCGGCAGGGATCCAGCCCCAGCATTTT
TRBJ2-1 | - | TRBV24-1 | - | CATSEQGGLNEQFF | TGTGCCACCAGTGAACAGGGTGGACTCAATGAGCAGTTCTTC
TRBJ2-1 | - | TRBV7-3 | - | CASSPQGASYNEQFF | TGTGCCAGCAGCCCACAGGGAGCCTCCTACAATGAGCAGTTCTTC
TRBJ1-1 | - | TRBV18 | - | CASSPHGGDNLEAFF | TGTGCCAGCTCCCCCCATGGGGGGGACAACCTTGAAGCTTTCTTT
TRBJ2-3 | TRBD2 | TRBV19 | - | CASSSPGTSGRADTQYF | TGTGCCAGTAGTTCTCCCGGGACTAGCGGGAGGGCAGATACGCAGTATTTT
TRBJ1-1 | TRBD1 | TRBV19 | - | CASKDRGRVDTEAFF | TGTGCCAGTAAAGACAGGGGGCGCGTGGACACTGAAGCTTTCTTT
TRBJ1-1 | - | TRBV14 | few | CASSQVGRVNTEAFF | TGTGCCAGCAGCCAAGTGGGCAGGGTGAACACTGAAGCTTTCTTT
TRBJ2-1 | TRBD2 | TRBV5-1 | - | CASSLGVLAGKNEQFF | TGCGCCAGCAGCCTGGGGGTACTAGCGGGGAAAAATGAGCAGTTCTTC
TRBJ1-1 | - | TRBV30 | - | CAWSSGAQGWAFF | TGTGCCTGGAGTTCCGGGGCGCAGGGGTGGGCTTTCTTT
TRBJ1-2 | - | TRBV4-3 | - | CASSQDNKGYYGYTF | TGCGCCAGCAGCCAAGATAACAAGGGGTACTATGGCTACACCTTC
TRBJ2-2 | - | TRBV6-5 | - | CASKLYKGTGELFF | TGTGCCAGCAAGCTTTACAAGGGGACCGGGGAGCTGTTTTTT
TRBJ1-2 | TRBD1 | TRBV6-5 | - | CASGTEGDYGYTF | TGTGCCAGCGGGACAGAGGGGGACTATGGCTACACCTTC
TRBJ2-3 | TRBD1 | TRBV5-4 | - | CASSWRTGEGDTQYF | TGTGCCAGCAGCTGGCGGACAGGGGAAGGAGATACGCAGTATTTT
TRBJ1-1 | - | TRBV6-5 | - | CASSSQGALEAFF | TGTGCCAGCAGTTCCCAAGGAGCCCTTGAAGCTTTCTTT
TRBJ1-2 | - | TRBV10-3 | once | CAISDGGGEYGYTF | TGTGCCATCAGTGATGGGGGGGGCGAATATGGCTACACCTTC
TRBJ2-3 | - | TRBV5-1 | - | CASSLADRPDTQYF | TGCGCCAGCAGCTTGGCCGACAGACCAGATACGCAGTATTTT
TRBJ1-2 | - | TRBV11-2 | once | CASSLGPTNPGYTF | TGTGCCAGCAGCTTAGGCCCGACAAATCCAGGCTACACCTTC
TRBJ1-5 | - | TRBV28 | - | CASSYRRPGQPQHF | TGTGCCAGCAGTTACAGGCGGCCAGGGCAGCCCCAGCATTTT
TRBJ1-1 | TRBD1 | TRBV6-2/TRBV6-3 | - | CASSPPEGTGRNTEAFF | TGTGCCAGCAGTCCCCCCGAAGGGACAGGGCGGAACACTGAAGCTTTCTTT
TRBJ1-1 | - | TRBV28 | - | CASSLGGGGTEAFF | TGTGCCAGCAGTTTAGGGGGAGGAGGCACTGAAGCTTTCTTT
TRBJ2-3 | - | TRBV9 | - | CASSLNTDTQYF | TGTGCCAGCAGCTTAAACACAGATACGCAGTATTTT
TRBJ1-2 | TRBD1 | TRBV5-6 | once | CASSSAYGQGAHGYTF | TGTGCCAGCAGCTCCGCATACGGACAGGGGGCGCATGGCTACACCTTC